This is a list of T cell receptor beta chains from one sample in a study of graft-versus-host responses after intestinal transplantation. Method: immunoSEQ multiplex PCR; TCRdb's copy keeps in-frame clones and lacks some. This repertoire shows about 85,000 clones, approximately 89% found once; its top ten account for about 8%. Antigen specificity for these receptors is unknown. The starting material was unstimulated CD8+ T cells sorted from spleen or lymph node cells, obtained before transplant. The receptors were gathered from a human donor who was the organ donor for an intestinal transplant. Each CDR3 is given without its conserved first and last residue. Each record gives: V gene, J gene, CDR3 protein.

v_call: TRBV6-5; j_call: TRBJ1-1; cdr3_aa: ASSFYTGKGNTEAF
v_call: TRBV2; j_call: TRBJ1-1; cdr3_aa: ASSDGGEAF
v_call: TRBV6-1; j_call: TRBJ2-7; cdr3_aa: ASSERSGLAELTYEQY
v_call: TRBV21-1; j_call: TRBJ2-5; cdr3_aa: ASSNNLRDGQETQY
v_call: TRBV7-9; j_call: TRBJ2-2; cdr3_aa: ASEEEEGLNTGELF
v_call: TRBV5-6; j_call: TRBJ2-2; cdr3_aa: ASSLMALASGYYTGELF
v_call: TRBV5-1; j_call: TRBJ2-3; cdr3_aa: ASHRTSGDTQY
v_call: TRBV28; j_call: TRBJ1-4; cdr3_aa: ASRGLGLDNEKLF
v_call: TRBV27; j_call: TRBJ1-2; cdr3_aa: ASSLSDRFAGYT
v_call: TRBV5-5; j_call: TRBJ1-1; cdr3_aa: ASSLARNTEAF
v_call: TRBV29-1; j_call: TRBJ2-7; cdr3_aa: SVEERGEQY
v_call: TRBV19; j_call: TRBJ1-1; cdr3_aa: ASSWGGTVTEAF
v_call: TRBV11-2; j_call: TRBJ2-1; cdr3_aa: ASSFGAYNEQF
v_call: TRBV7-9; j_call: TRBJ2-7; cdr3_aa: ASSFRDIPYEQY
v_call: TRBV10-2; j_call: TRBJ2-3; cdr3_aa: ASSASGWGTDTQY
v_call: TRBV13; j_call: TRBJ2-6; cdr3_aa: ASSIPGQGAPGAGANVLT
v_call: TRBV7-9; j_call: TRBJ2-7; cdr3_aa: ASSLSSRGSSYEQY
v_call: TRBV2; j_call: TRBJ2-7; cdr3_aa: ASSEAPGRVHEQY
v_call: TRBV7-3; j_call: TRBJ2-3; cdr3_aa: ASSLGQGLAGTDTQY
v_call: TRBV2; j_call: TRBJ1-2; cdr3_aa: ASSEHITGYNYGYT
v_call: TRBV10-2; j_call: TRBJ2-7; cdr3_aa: ASFDRGSSYEQY
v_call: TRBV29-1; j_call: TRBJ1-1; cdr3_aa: STVVWGEAF
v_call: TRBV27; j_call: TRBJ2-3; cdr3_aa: ASSLLRAGGVADTQY
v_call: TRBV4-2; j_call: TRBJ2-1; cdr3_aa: ASSQDPGAYNEQF